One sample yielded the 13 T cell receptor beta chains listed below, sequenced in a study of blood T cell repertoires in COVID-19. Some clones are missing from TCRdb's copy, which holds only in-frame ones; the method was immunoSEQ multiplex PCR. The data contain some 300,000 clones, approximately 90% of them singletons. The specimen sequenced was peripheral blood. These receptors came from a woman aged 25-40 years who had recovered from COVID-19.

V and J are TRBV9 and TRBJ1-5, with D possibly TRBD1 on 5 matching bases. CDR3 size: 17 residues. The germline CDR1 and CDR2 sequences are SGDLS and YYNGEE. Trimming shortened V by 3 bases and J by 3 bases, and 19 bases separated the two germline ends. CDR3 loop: CASSESSEGPYNQPQHF. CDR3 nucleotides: TGTGCCAGCAGCGAATCCTCGGAGGGGCCATACAATCAGCCCCAGCATTTT.

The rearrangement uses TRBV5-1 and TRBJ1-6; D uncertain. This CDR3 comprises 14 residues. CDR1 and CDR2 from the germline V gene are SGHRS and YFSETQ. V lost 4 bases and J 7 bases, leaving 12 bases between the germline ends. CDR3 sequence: CASSHGRGNSPLHF. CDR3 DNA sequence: TGCGCCAGCAGCCACGGACGGGGAAATTCACCCCTCCACTTT.

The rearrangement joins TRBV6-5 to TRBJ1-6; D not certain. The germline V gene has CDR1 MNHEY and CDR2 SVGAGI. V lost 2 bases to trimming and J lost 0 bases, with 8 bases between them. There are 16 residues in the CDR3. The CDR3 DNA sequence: TGTGCCAGCAGTTACATCGAGAGCTCCTATAATTCACCCCTCCACTTT. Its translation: CASSYIESSYNSPLHF.

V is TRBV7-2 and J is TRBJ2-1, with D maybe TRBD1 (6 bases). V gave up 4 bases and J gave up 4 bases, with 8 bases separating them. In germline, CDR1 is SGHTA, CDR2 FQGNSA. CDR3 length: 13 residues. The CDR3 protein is CASSSQGYNEQFF. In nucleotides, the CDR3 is TGTGCCAGCAGCTCTCAGGGGTACAATGAGCAGTTCTTC.

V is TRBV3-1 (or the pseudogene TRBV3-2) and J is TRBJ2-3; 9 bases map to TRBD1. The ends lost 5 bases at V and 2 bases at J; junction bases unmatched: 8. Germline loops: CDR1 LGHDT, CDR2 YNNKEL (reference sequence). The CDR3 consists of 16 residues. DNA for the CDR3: TGTGCCAGCAGCTTTCGGACAGGGGCCAACACAGATACGCAGTATTTT. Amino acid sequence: CASSFRTGANTDTQYF.

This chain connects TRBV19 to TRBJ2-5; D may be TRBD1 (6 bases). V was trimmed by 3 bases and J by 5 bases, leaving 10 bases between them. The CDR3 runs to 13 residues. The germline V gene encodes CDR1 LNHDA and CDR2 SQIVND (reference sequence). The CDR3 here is CASSMGAMETQYF. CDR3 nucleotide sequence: TGTGCCAGTAGTATGGGGGCTATGGAGACCCAGTACTTC.

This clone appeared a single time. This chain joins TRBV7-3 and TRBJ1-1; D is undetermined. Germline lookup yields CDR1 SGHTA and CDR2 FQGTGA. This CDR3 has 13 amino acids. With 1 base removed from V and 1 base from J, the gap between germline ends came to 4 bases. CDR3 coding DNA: TGTGCCAGCAGCTTAATGGCGAACACTGAAGCTTTCTTT. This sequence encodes CASSLMANTEAFF.

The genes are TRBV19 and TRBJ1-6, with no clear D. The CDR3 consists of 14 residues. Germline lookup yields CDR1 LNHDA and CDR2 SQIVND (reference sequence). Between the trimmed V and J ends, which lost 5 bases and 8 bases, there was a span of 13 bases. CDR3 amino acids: CASSEAGSHSPLHF. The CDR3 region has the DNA TGTGCCAGTAGTGAGGCGGGGAGCCATTCACCCCTCCACTTT.

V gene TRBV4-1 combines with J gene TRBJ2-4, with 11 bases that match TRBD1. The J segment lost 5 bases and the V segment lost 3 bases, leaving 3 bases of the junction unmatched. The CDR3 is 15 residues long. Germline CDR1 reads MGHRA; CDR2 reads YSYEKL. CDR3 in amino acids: CASSQDRGRENIQYF. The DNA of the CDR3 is TGCGCCAGCAGCCAGGACAGGGGGCGCGAAAACATTCAGTACTTC.

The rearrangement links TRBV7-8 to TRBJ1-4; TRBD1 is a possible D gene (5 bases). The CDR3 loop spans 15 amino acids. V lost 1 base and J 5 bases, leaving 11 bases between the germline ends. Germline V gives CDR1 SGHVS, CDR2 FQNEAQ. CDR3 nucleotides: TGTGCCAGCAGCTTAGGGGGGGGAGGAAATGAAAAACTGTTTTTT. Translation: CASSLGGGGNEKLFF.

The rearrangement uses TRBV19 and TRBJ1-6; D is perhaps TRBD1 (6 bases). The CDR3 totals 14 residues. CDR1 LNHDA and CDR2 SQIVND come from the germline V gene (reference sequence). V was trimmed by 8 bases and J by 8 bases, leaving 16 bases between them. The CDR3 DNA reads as TGTGCCAGTGGAACGGGGGGCCGGGATTCACCCCTCCACTTT. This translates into CASGTGGRDSPLHF.

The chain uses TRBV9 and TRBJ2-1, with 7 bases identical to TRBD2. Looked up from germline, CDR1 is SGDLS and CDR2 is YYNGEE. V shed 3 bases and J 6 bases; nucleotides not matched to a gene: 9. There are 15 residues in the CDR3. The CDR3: CASSAGRTSRNEQFF. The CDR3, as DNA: TGTGCCAGCAGCGCGGGCCGGACTAGTCGCAATGAGCAGTTCTTC.

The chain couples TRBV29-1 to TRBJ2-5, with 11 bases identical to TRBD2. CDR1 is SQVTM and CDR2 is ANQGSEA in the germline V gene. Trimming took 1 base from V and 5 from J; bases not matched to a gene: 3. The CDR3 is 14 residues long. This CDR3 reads CSVEVAGGRETQYF. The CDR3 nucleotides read TGCAGCGTTGAAGTAGCGGGGGGGAGGGAGACCCAGTACTTC.